These 28 T cell receptor beta chains share one sample of origin, sequenced in a study of blood T cell repertoires in COVID-19. Data came from immunoSEQ multiplex PCR; TCRdb stores just in-frame clones and leaves some out. The sample holds about 88,000 clones, roughly 90% seen once. Sequencing input: peripheral blood. All receptors come from a male donor with acute or convalescent COVID-19.

The chain is built from TRBV9 and TRBJ2-7; D gene ambiguous. The germline V and J ends were trimmed by 0 bases and 9 bases, with 13 bases remaining between them. Germline assignment: CDR1 SGDLS and CDR2 YYNGEE. This CDR3 region has 13 residues. The CDR3 here is CASSVARESVQYF. The CDR3, as DNA: TGTGCCAGCAGCGTAGCTCGAGAGTCGGTGCAGTACTTC.

V is TRBV27 and J is TRBJ1-2, with D perhaps matching TRBD1 (5 bases). Germline V lookup: CDR1 MNHEY, CDR2 SMNVEV (reference sequence). The CDR3 sequence is 13 residues long. V lost 5 bases and J 2 bases, leaving 9 bases between the germline ends. CDR3 region: CASSRGGNYGYTF. The CDR3 DNA follows: TGTGCCAGCAGTAGGGGTGGGAACTATGGCTACACCTTC.

This sequence joins TRBV6-5 and TRBJ1-6, with D possibly being TRBD1 (6 bases). The CDR3 is 13 residues long. The germline V gene has CDR1 MNHEY and CDR2 SVGAGI. Trimming cost V 5 bases and J 7 bases, with 9 bases left between them. CDR3 nucleotides: TGTGCCAGCAGTCAGGGGAGAAATTCACCCCTCCACTTT. Translated, it gives CASSQGRNSPLHF.

V and J are TRBV10-3 and TRBJ1-1; TRBD1 is a possible D gene (5 bases). This CDR3 has 12 residues. CDR1 and CDR2 (germline): ENHRY, SYGVKD. V was pared by 3 bases and J by 10 bases, with 12 bases between. The CDR3 region is CAISDQAGGAFF. As DNA, the CDR3 is TGTGCCATCAGTGACCAAGCGGGGGGAGCTTTCTTT.

The rearrangement joins TRBV9 to TRBJ1-2; 7 bases map to TRBD1. The length of the CDR3 is 14 residues. J gave up 7 bases and V 2 bases, and 8 bases lay outside the gene matches. CDR1 and CDR2 (germline): SGDLS, YYNGEE. The CDR3 sequence is CASSVETGISGYTF. CDR3 sequence (DNA): TGTGCCAGCAGCGTTGAGACAGGGATCTCTGGCTACACCTTC.

The CDR3 region has the DNA TGTGCCAGCAGTGCTCCCGGGACAGGGGGCGGGCAGCCCCAGCATTTT. It yields the protein CASSAPGTGGGQPQHF. The chain employs TRBV6-6 and TRBJ1-5; 12 nucleotides match TRBD1. The germline V gene encodes CDR1 MNHNY and CDR2 SVGAGI (reference sequence). The length of the CDR3 is 16 residues. J lost 7 bases, V lost 5 bases, and 9 bases had no gene match.

This chain uses TRBV6-5 with TRBJ1-6; D possibly corresponds to TRBD1 (6 bases). Germline values: CDR1 MNHEY, CDR2 SVGAGI. The CDR3 totals 15 residues. V shed 5 bases and J shed 7 bases, with 15 bases lying between them. The DNA for the CDR3 is TGTGCCAGCAGTAAACAGGGTGGTAGAAATTCACCCCTCCACTTT. This gives the protein CASSKQGGRNSPLHF.

V is TRBV19 and J is TRBJ1-4; D is unclear. The germline gives CDR1 LNHDA, CDR2 SQIVND (reference sequence). V shed 10 bases and J shed 1 base, with 16 bases lying between them. The CDR3 loop spans 15 amino acids. The CDR3 loop is CATAGLGRTNEKLFF. The CDR3 DNA is TGTGCCACCGCGGGTCTGGGCAGAACTAATGAAAAACTGTTTTTT.

This clone occurred once. The V call is TRBV11-3, the J call TRBJ2-5, with TRBD2 matching over 8 bases. The CDR3 length is 15 residues. V dropped 3 bases and J dropped 4; count of bases not matched to a gene: 7. The V gene's germline CDR1 is SGHNT and CDR2 YENEEA. The CDR3 region is CASSLGAGEGETQYF. For the CDR3, the DNA is TGTGCCAGCAGCTTGGGAGCGGGGGAGGGAGAGACCCAGTACTTC.

This chain connects TRBV6-5 to TRBJ1-6; D possibly corresponds to TRBD1 (6 bases). Between the trimmed V and J ends, which lost 2 bases and 13 bases, there was a span of 21 bases. The CDR3 totals 16 residues. Looked up from germline, CDR1 is MNHEY and CDR2 is SVGAGI. CDR3 bases: TGTGCCAGCAGTTACAAACCGACAGGAGAAGTCGTCCCCCTCCACTTT. Protein: CASSYKPTGEVVPLHF.

Written as DNA, the CDR3 is TGTGCCAGCAGCAAAGAGGGCAACGTCCTGACTTTC. Protein: CASSKEGNVLTF. The J gene is TRBJ2-6, the V gene TRBV6-5; D is perhaps TRBD2 (5 bases). The CDR3 runs 12 residues. Trimming removed 6 bases from V and 9 bases from J, with 9 bases in between. The germline V gene has CDR1 MNHEY and CDR2 SVGAGI.

The CDR3 loop is CASSETGDTEAFF. The CDR3 nucleotides read TGTGCCAGCAGTGAAACAGGGGACACTGAAGCTTTCTTT. This sequence joins TRBV6-1 and TRBJ1-1; TRBD1 matches at 7 bases. CDR3 size: 13 residues. CDR1 and CDR2 (germline): MNHNS, SASEGT. J was trimmed by 3 bases and V by 2 bases; bases with no gene match: 0.

The chain recombines TRBV5-1 with TRBJ1-6, with D possibly TRBD1 on 5 matching bases. This CDR3 is built from 14 residues. Trimming removed 3 bases at V and 10 bases at J, with 14 bases between. Germline V gives CDR1 SGHRS, CDR2 YFSETQ. Here the CDR3 reads CASSSSQGGSPLHF. For the CDR3, the DNA is TGCGCCAGCAGCTCATCCCAGGGAGGCTCACCCCTCCACTTT.

The chain recombines TRBV19 with TRBJ1-5; D not certain. Germline CDR1 and CDR2: LNHDA and SQIVND (reference sequence). The CDR3 consists of 14 residues. V was clipped by 3 bases and J by 2 bases, with 8 bases between them. CDR3 DNA sequence: TGTGCCAGTAGTATTCAAGAGGGCAATCAGCCCCAGCATTTT. Translating it yields CASSIQEGNQPQHF.

This chain links TRBV4-2 with TRBJ2-7; weak D call: TRBD1 (5 bases). Trimming removed 2 bases from V and 2 bases from J, with 10 bases in between. The CDR3 length is 14 residues. CDR1 LGHNA and CDR2 YNFKEQ come from the germline V gene. DNA for the CDR3: TGTGCCAGCAGCCAATCGACAGCTCCCTACGAGCAGTACTTC. Protein product: CASSQSTAPYEQYF.

Worth noting for this clone: A read error may account for a junction end that differs from germline. This chain uses TRBV7-7 with TRBJ2-5, with D maybe TRBD1 (6 bases). The CDR3 sequence is 14 residues long. The germline gives CDR1 SSHAT, CDR2 FNYEAQ (reference sequence). CDR3 nucleotide sequence: TGTGCTAGCAGCTTAGGTAGCCAGGGGGAGACCCAGTACTTC. It codes for CASSLGSQGETQYF. The full variable domain, with the rest looked up from reference TRBV7-7 and TRBJ2-5, is GAGVSQSPRYKVTKRGQDVTLRCDPISSHATLYWYQQALGQGPEFLTYFNYEAQPDKSGLPSDRFSAERPEGSISTLTIQRTEQRDSAMYRCASSLGSQGETQYFGPGTRLLVL.

In its sample, this clone was seen a few times. The J gene is TRBJ2-5, the V gene TRBV6-5; TRBD2 agrees at 9 bases. The CDR3 extends over 14 amino acids. The germline V gene encodes CDR1 MNHEY and CDR2 SVGAGI. J lost 5 bases, V lost 6 bases, and 7 bases had no gene match. CDR3 nucleotides: TGTGCCAGCAGGAACCCTCTAGCGGGGGAGACCCAGTACTTC. It translates to CASRNPLAGETQYF.

The chain carries TRBV3-1 (or the pseudogene TRBV3-2) and TRBJ2-3; maybe TRBD1 (7 bases). Trimming took off 4 bases at V and 3 bases at J, with 17 bases between the two ends. Germline-derived CDR1 and CDR2 are LGHDT and YNNKEL (reference sequence). The CDR3 has 16 residues. The DNA for the CDR3 is TGTGCCAGCAGCCCGGGAGACTGGACAGGTACAGATACGCAGTATTTT. This encodes CASSPGDWTGTDTQYF.

V is TRBV18 and J is TRBJ1-1; 7 nucleotides agree with TRBD1. With V trimmed by 0 bases and J by 4 bases, 5 bases remained unmatched. CDR1 KGHSH and CDR2 LQKENI come from the germline V gene. The CDR3 contains 15 residues. The CDR3 here is CASSPPPTGATEAFF. CDR3 DNA: TGTGCCAGCTCACCACCACCCACAGGGGCCACTGAAGCTTTCTTT.

This clone was seen more than once but under ten times. V is TRBV7-6 and J is TRBJ2-7, with D possibly TRBD1 on 6 matching bases. Germline-derived CDR1 and CDR2 are SGHVS and FNYEAQ. Trimming took 5 bases from V and 10 from J, leaving 18 bases between them. The CDR3 contains 13 residues. This CDR3 is CASSPEIRGPQYF. Here the CDR3 DNA reads TGTGCCAGCAGCCCGGAAATCAGGGGTCCACAGTACTTC.

V is TRBV6-4 and J is TRBJ1-2; TRBD1 might be the D (5 bases). The germline V and J ends were trimmed by 8 bases and 2 bases, with 9 bases remaining between them. From germline, CDR1 is MRHNA and CDR2 SNTAGT. This CDR3 is 12 amino acids long. In DNA, the CDR3 is TGTGCCAGCGGGACTTCAAACTATGGCTACACCTTC. Translation gives CASGTSNYGYTF.

The V call is TRBV18, the J call TRBJ1-2; D ambiguous. This CDR3 comprises 14 residues. CDR1 KGHSH and CDR2 LQKENI come from the germline V gene. Trimming took 5 bases from V and 2 from J, leaving 12 bases between them. The chain's CDR3 is CASSSATENYGYTF. CDR3 nucleotide sequence: TGTGCCAGCTCATCAGCCACAGAGAACTATGGCTACACCTTC.

A few counts support this clone. The J gene is TRBJ1-2, the V gene TRBV19; no definite D call. V was trimmed by 1 base and J by 6 bases, leaving 15 bases between them. CDR1 is LNHDA, CDR2 SQIVND, per germline (reference sequence). This CDR3 contains 15 residues. CDR3 sequence (DNA): TGTGCCAGTAGTATAGCGAGCAATCCTTTTAATGGCTACACCTTC. Amino acid sequence: CASSIASNPFNGYTF.

The chain has TRBV20-1 and TRBJ1-5; no definite D call. Trimming took 3 bases from V and 5 from J, leaving 11 bases between them. This CDR3 spans 13 amino acids. The V gene's germline CDR1 is DFQATT and CDR2 SNEGSKA (reference sequence). CDR3 residues: CSASKEADQPQHF. As DNA, the CDR3 is TGCAGTGCTAGTAAAGAGGCTGATCAGCCCCAGCATTTT.

The rearrangement uses TRBV2 and TRBJ1-5, with a tentative D call TRBD1 (6 bases). Deletions cut 7 bases from V and 9 bases from J, with 13 bases between. This CDR3 is 12 amino acids long. CDR1 and CDR2 (germline): SNHLY, FYNNEI. The chain's CDR3 is CASTEQGGPQHF. The CDR3 bases are TGTGCCAGCACCGAACAGGGTGGGCCCCAGCATTTT.

The chain has TRBV9 and TRBJ2-3; 15 bases are a match to TRBD2. Losses at the gene ends were 4 bases for V and 0 bases for J; bases not matched to a gene: 6. The CDR3 is made up of 18 amino acids. Germline V CDR1 and CDR2: SGDLS, YYNGEE. The chain's CDR3 is CASSPRTSGGVSTDTQYF. CDR3 in DNA: TGTGCCAGCAGCCCTCGGACTAGCGGGGGGGTAAGCACAGATACGCAGTATTTT. Based on the CDR3 plus reference TRBV9 and TRBJ2-3, the full variable domain is DSGVTQTPKHLITATGQRVTLRCSPRSGDLSVYWYQQSLDQGLQFLIQYYNGEERAKGNILERFSAQQFPDLHSELNLSSLELGDSALYFCASSPRTSGGVSTDTQYFGPGTRLTVL.

This sequence joins TRBV27 and TRBJ1-4, with 10 bases fitting TRBD1. Germline V gene lookup returns CDR1 MNHEY and CDR2 SMNVEV (reference sequence). The ends lost 4 bases at V and 6 bases at J; junction bases unmatched: 5. This CDR3 contains 15 residues. CDR3 coding DNA: TGTGCCAGCAGTTCAGACAGGGGGCAGGATGAAAAACTGTTTTTT. It yields the protein CASSSDRGQDEKLFF.

The V call is TRBV7-2, the J call TRBJ2-7; possible D gene TRBD2, 5 bases. The V and J ends lost 5 bases and 0 bases respectively, with 8 bases between them. The CDR3 has 13 residues. Germline loops: CDR1 SGHTA, CDR2 FQGNSA. The CDR3 spells CASSRRDSYEQYF. DNA of the CDR3: TGTGCCAGCAGCAGACGGGACTCCTACGAGCAGTACTTC.